This passage covers 10 T cell receptor beta chains from one sample sequenced in a study of T cells in Graves' hyperthyroidism and ophthalmopathy. Amplified TCR beta CDR3 regions came from RNA transcripts. First-round RT-PCR with HTBI primers amplified the TCR CDR3 region. TCRdb analysed the multiplex PCR reads with MiXCR anew, one entry per CDR3 protein. This sample carries 800,000 or so distinct CDR3 sequences, 38% of them seen once, and the ten largest clones take over 8%. Sequencing was carried out using blood. The receptor set was obtained from a man aged 18 to 30 with Graves' hyperthyroidism.

V gene TRBV11-2 combines with J gene TRBJ1-6; D is undetermined. The germline V and J ends were trimmed by 1 base and 1 base, with 8 bases remaining between them. Germline assignment: CDR1 SGHAT and CDR2 FQNNGV. The CDR3 runs 16 residues. The CDR3 sequence is CASSLARVSYNSPLHF. CDR3 nucleotides: TGTGCCAGCAGCTTAGCGAGAGTATCCTATAATTCACCCCTCCACTTT. The entire variable domain, with the rest obtained from reference TRBV11-2 and TRBJ1-6, is as follows: EAGVAQSPRYKIIEKRQSVAFWCNPISGHATLYWYQQILGQGPKLLIQFQNNGVVDDSQLPKDRFSAERLKGVDSTLKIQPAKLEDSAVYLCASSLARVSYNSPLHFGNGTRLTVT.

The chain employs TRBV12-3 or TRBV12-4 and TRBJ1-6, with 9 bases lining up with TRBD1. The J segment lost 8 bases and the V segment lost 6 bases, leaving 11 bases of the junction unmatched. This CDR3 comprises 16 residues. CDR3 DNA: TGTGCCAGCAGGCGAATACAGGGGGCGATTGATTCACCCCTCCACTTT. Residues: CASRRIQGAIDSPLHF.

This clonotype was picked up a small number of times. This rearrangement joins TRBV9 to TRBJ2-7; D may be TRBD1 (5 bases). The germline gives CDR1 SGDLS, CDR2 YYNGEE. With 4 bases removed from V and 0 bases from J, the gap between germline ends came to 11 bases. This CDR3 has 14 residues. As DNA, the CDR3 is TGTGCCAGCAGCCAAGTAGGGGACTCCTACGAGCAGTACTTC. This gives the protein CASSQVGDSYEQYF.

This clonotype was seen many times. The genes are TRBV25-1 and TRBJ2-5, with TRBD1 identical over 8 bases. CDR1 MGHDK and CDR2 SYGVNS come from the germline V gene. The ends lost 3 bases at V and 2 bases at J; junction bases unmatched: 8. The CDR3 extends over 16 amino acids. The DNA of the CDR3 is TGTGCCAGCAGTGACCCCCTGGGACAGGCTCAAGAGACCCAGTACTTC. As protein: CASSDPLGQAQETQYF.

This clonotype was counted between two and nine times. V usage is TRBV15 and J usage is TRBJ2-2; D is possibly TRBD1 or TRBD2 (5 bases each). V shed 4 bases and J shed 4 bases, with 13 bases lying between them. The CDR3 is made up of 15 amino acids. Germline lookup yields CDR1 LNHNV and CDR2 YYDKDF (reference sequence). CDR3 coding DNA: TGTGCCACCAGCACCCTCGAGGGGCTCACCGGGGAGCTGTTTTTT. Translation gives CATSTLEGLTGELFF.

The genes are TRBV15 and TRBJ2-5; TRBD1 matches at 8 bases. Germline-derived CDR1 and CDR2 are LNHNV and YYDKDF (reference sequence). This CDR3 region has 20 residues. The V gene end was trimmed by 0 bases and the J gene end by 7 bases; junction bases not matched to a gene: 22. The CDR3 loop is CATSRDRLRGQGRLSGTQYF. As DNA, the CDR3 is TGTGCCACCAGCAGAGATCGACTAAGAGGACAGGGCCGCCTGAGTGGGACCCAGTACTTC.

The V and J genes are TRBV7-9 and TRBJ2-5, with unresolved D. CDR3 length equals 15 residues. V was cut by 1 base and J by 4 bases, with 13 bases left in between. Germline-derived CDR1 and CDR2 are SEHNR and FQNEAQ (reference sequence). CDR3 residues: CASSLGPDSRETQYF. The DNA of the CDR3 is TGTGCCAGCAGCTTAGGTCCGGATTCACGAGAGACCCAGTACTTC.

The chain is built from TRBV15 and TRBJ1-1, with 9 bases aligning to TRBD1. Germline trimming cut 1 base from V and 8 bases from J; bases unmatched to any gene: 5. CDR1 and CDR2 (germline): LNHNV, YYDKDF (reference sequence). The CDR3 has 14 residues. CDR3 nucleotides: TGTGCCACCAGCAGAGCACAGGGGGCTTGGGAAGCTTTCTTT. Protein sequence: CATSRAQGAWEAFF.

This clonotype appeared a few times. V is TRBV7-9 and J is TRBJ1-2; 7 bases are a match to TRBD1. CDR3 length: 15 amino acids. CDR1 is SEHNR, CDR2 FQNEAQ, per germline (reference sequence). The junction had 9 bases not matched to a gene; V was cut back by 3 bases and J by 5 bases. The CDR3 here is CASSFRQGVRYGYTF. For the CDR3, the DNA is TGTGCCAGCAGCTTTCGACAGGGCGTTAGGTATGGCTACACCTTC.

The rearrangement joins TRBV9 to TRBJ1-5; 8 bases are shared with TRBD1. This CDR3 is 14 amino acids long. With V trimmed by 3 bases and J by 6 bases, 5 bases remained unmatched. Germline V CDR1 and CDR2: SGDLS, YYNGEE. Here the CDR3 DNA reads TGTGCCAGCAGCGGGGCAGGGGGCGGTCAGCCCCAGCATTTT. It specifies CASSGAGGGQPQHF.